This TCR beta chain appears in the sequencing data of a study of cytomegalovirus exposure and HLA in healthy donors. This CDR3 has 15 residues. CDR1 SGDLS and CDR2 YYNGEE come from the germline V gene. Trimming cost V 3 bases and J 4 bases, with 16 bases left between them. It was with 60 Vbeta and 13 Jbeta primers that the PCR ran. Clones were read by immunoSEQ multiplex PCR, and TCRdb kept only the in-frame ones, dropping some. The sample has some 110,000 clones, roughly 80% seen once. The rearrangement joins TRBV9 to TRBJ1-2, with D tentatively TRBD1 (6 bases). Material for sequencing was PBMCs. The clonotype comes from a man between 45 and 60 years old in good health and CMV-seropositive. Written as DNA, the CDR3 is TGTGCCAGCAGCGCAAACAGGGTTGGTGGCTATGGCTACACCTTC. Residues: CASSANRVGGYGYTF.